What follows are 15 T cell receptor beta chains derived from one specimen sequenced in a study of identical twins. From the 5' RACE reads, TCRdb called clonotypes with MiXCR, one entry per CDR3 protein. The sample comprises under 300,000 distinct CDR3 sequences, about 9% of which are singletons, and roughly 3% rests with the top ten. These data were also filed under a second study, of yellow fever vaccine responses in identical twins.

The sample comprised CD8+ T cells sorted from blood. Receptors were obtained from a woman in her late teens or twenties in good health.

The chain has TRBV4-3 and TRBJ2-2; D possibly corresponds to TRBD2 (6 bases). The germline V gene has CDR1 LGHNA and CDR2 YSLEER. V was cut by 1 base and J by 7 bases, with 19 bases left in between. The CDR3 has 17 amino acids. CDR3 region: CASSQVGLATAHGELFF. CDR3 bases: TGCGCCAGCAGCCAAGTTGGGCTAGCGACAGCTCACGGGGAGCTGTTTTTT.

This chain joins TRBV4-2 and TRBJ2-1; no reliable D call. Germline V lookup: CDR1 LGHNA, CDR2 YNFKEQ. The CDR3 has 16 residues. V lost 1 base and J lost 2, with 12 bases in between. The CDR3 protein is CASSQGLLVPYNEQFF. The CDR3 region has the DNA TGTGCCAGCAGCCAAGGTCTCCTAGTTCCCTACAATGAGCAGTTCTTC.

This clonotype was observed at least ten times. The rearrangement links TRBV27 to TRBJ2-7; no definite D call. V lost 8 bases and J 3 bases, leaving 11 bases between the germline ends. The germline CDR1 and CDR2 sequences are MNHEY and SMNVEV (reference sequence). The CDR3 contains 12 residues. The CDR3 DNA reads as TGTGCCAGCCTCTCGAACAGCTACGAGCAGTACTTC. Encoded protein: CASLSNSYEQYF.

The chain couples TRBV15 to TRBJ2-2; D gene ambiguous. Germline V gene data show CDR1 as LNHNV and CDR2 as YYDKDF (reference sequence). Trimming pared 0 bases from V and 4 bases from J, leaving 12 bases between. This CDR3 is 16 amino acids long. CDR3 DNA: TGTGCCACCAGCAGAGATCATCTAGATGGCACCGGGGAGCTGTTTTTT. Its protein product is CATSRDHLDGTGELFF.

The chain recombines TRBV20-1 with TRBJ2-7, with 7 bases fitting TRBD1. There are 13 residues in the CDR3. The V segment lost 5 bases and the J segment 0 bases; nucleotides outside the gene matches: 4. Looked up from germline, CDR1 is DFQATT and CDR2 is SNEGSKA (reference sequence). CDR3 nucleotide sequence: TGCAGTGCTGGCCAGGGGGTCTCCTACGAGCAGTACTTC. Translated, it gives CSAGQGVSYEQYF.

This clonotype was seen more than once but under ten times. The DNA of the CDR3 is TGTGCCACCAGCAGACGATTCCGGGACAGGGGCTCCGGGGAGCTGTTTTTT. This sequence encodes CATSRRFRDRGSGELFF. The chain recombines TRBV15 with TRBJ2-2; 10 positions agree with TRBD1. The length of the CDR3 is 17 residues. Per germline, CDR1 LNHNV and CDR2 YYDKDF (reference sequence). V dropped 2 bases and J dropped 6; count of bases not matched to a gene: 9.

This clonotype was seen repeatedly, ten times or more. This sequence joins TRBV4-3 and TRBJ2-7, with a tentative D call TRBD2 (6 bases). Germline assignment: CDR1 LGHNA and CDR2 YSLEER. Deletions cut 4 bases from V and 3 bases from J, with 16 bases between. This CDR3 has 15 residues. The CDR3 DNA reads as TGCGCCAGCAGCCCGACTAGAAACTACTACTACGAGCAGTACTTC. Its translation is CASSPTRNYYYEQYF.

The rearrangement uses TRBV10-3 and TRBJ1-1; D unresolved. Germline lookup yields CDR1 ENHRY and CDR2 SYGVKD. Trimming took 3 bases from V and 2 from J, leaving 13 bases between them. This CDR3 region has 15 residues. The CDR3 DNA follows: TGTGCCATCAGTGACCCGAGCCGGGAAAACACTGAAGCTTTCTTT. Translated: CAISDPSRENTEAFF.

The chain links TRBV7-3 to TRBJ1-4, with a tentative D call TRBD1 (6 bases). There are 15 residues in the CDR3. The germline V and J ends were trimmed by 5 bases and 7 bases, with 17 bases remaining between them. CDR1 is SGHTA, CDR2 FQGTGA, per germline. This CDR3 is CASSRTSGASEKLFF. The CDR3 region has the DNA TGTGCCAGCAGCCGGACCTCAGGGGCGAGTGAAAAACTGTTTTTT. Full variable domain (rest looked up from reference TRBV7-3 and TRBJ1-4): GAGVSQTPSNKVTEKGKYVELRCDPISGHTALYWYRQSLGQGPEFLIYFQGTGAADDSGLPNDRFFAVRPEGSVSTLKIQRTERGDSAVYLCASSRTSGASEKLFFGSGTQLSVL.

This clonotype showed up many times. The gene calls are TRBV3-1 and TRBJ2-7; 9 bases are a match to TRBD1. The V and J ends lost 1 base and 3 bases, in that order; junction bases with no gene match: 4. The germline V gene has CDR1 LGHDT and CDR2 YNNKEL (reference sequence). This CDR3 contains 15 residues. The CDR3 spells CASSQATGGYYEQYF. CDR3 nucleotide sequence: TGTGCCAGCAGCCAAGCGACAGGGGGATACTACGAGCAGTACTTC.

This clonotype was recorded a few times. The chain employs TRBV5-1 and TRBJ1-2; 8 nucleotides match TRBD1. This CDR3 spans 15 amino acids. V lost 4 bases to trimming and J lost 4 bases; unmatched junction nucleotides: 9. The V gene's germline CDR1 is SGHRS and CDR2 YFSETQ. DNA for the CDR3: TGCGCCAGCAGCCCAGACAGTGGGACAGGCTATGGCTACACCTTC. Encoded protein: CASSPDSGTGYGYTF.

CDR3: CSAGPWGPQETQYF. CDR3 bases: TGCAGTGCTGGGCCCTGGGGGCCGCAAGAGACCCAGTACTTC. J is TRBJ2-5 and V is TRBV20-1, with D possibly matching TRBD1 (6 bases). V gave up 5 bases and J gave up 2 bases, with 15 bases separating them. The CDR3 length is 14 residues. CDR1 is DFQATT, CDR2 SNEGSKA, per germline (reference sequence).

This chain connects TRBV7-9 to TRBJ2-3; TRBD2 agrees at 7 bases. J lost 5 bases, V lost 9 bases, and 17 bases had no gene match. Per the germline V gene, CDR1 is SEHNR and CDR2 is FQNEAQ (reference sequence). This CDR3 comprises 16 residues. CDR3: CARYASTGRNLDTQYF. CDR3 DNA sequence: TGTGCCAGATACGCCTCGACCGGGAGGAACTTAGATACGCAGTATTTT.

This clonotype was counted at least ten times. The chain carries TRBV20-1 and TRBJ2-1, with 9 bases identical to TRBD2. The germline gives CDR1 DFQATT, CDR2 SNEGSKA (reference sequence). The V gene end was trimmed by 0 bases and the J gene end by 8 bases; junction bases not matched to a gene: 8. CDR3 size: 15 residues. The CDR3 loop is CSARDLSGRIHEQFF. The CDR3 nucleotides read TGCAGTGCTAGAGATCTTAGCGGGAGAATCCATGAGCAGTTCTTC.

The sample holds many counts of this clonotype. V usage is TRBV2 and J usage is TRBJ2-7; 10 bases map to TRBD2. Trimming took 5 bases from V and 5 from J; bases not matched to a gene: 12. There are 16 residues in the CDR3. CDR1 and CDR2 from the germline V gene are SNHLY and FYNNEI. CDR3 nucleotide sequence: TGTGCCAGCAGTTTATCTTTAGCGGGAGGAGAGGACGAGCAGTACTTC. Translated: CASSLSLAGGEDEQYF.